The present entry profiles one TCR beta chain with its context. Its antigen is as yet unknown. Germline and junction disagree at one end, which may indicate a read error. The CDR3 is 12 residues long. The germline V gene encodes CDR1 SEHNR and CDR2 FQNEAQ (reference sequence). The data were taken from a study of neoadjuvant anti-PD-1 for oral cavity cancer. Time point described: after neoadjuvant nivolumab, at surgical resection. Blood cells were analyzed directly, without culture or expansion. General study findings and limits: After neoadjuvant nivolumab, PBMC T cell clonality was significantly higher in non-responders than responders.

Produced via immunoSEQ multiplex PCR; TCRdb's table is partial and in-frame only. This sample has more than 25,000 clones, with 80% found just once. The receptor's source is a person between 40 and 85 years old with oral cavity squamous cell carcinoma. The sequencing used PBMCs, collected after nivolumab (anti-PD-1) treatment. The gene calls are TRBV7-9 and TRBJ1-2; 7 bases align to TRBD1. The CDR3 sequence: CASSRLRDSADF. The CDR3 nucleotides read TGTGCCAGCAGCCGACTGAGGGACAGTGCAGACTTC.